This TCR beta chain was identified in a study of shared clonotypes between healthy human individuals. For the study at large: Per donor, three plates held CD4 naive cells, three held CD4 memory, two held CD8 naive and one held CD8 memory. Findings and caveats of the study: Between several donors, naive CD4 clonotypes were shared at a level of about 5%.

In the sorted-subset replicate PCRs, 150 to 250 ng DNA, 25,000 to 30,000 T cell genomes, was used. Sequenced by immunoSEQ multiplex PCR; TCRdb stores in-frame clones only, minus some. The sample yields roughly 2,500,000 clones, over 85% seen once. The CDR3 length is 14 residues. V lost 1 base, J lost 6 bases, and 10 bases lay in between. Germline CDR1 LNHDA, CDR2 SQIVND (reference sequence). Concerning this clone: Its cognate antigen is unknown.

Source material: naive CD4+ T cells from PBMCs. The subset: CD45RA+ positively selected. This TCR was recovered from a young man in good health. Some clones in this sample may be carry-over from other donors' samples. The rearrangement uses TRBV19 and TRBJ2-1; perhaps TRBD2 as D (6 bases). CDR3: CASSIGGVSNEQFF. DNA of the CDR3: TGTGCCAGTAGTATAGGGGGGGTCAGCAATGAGCAGTTCTTC.